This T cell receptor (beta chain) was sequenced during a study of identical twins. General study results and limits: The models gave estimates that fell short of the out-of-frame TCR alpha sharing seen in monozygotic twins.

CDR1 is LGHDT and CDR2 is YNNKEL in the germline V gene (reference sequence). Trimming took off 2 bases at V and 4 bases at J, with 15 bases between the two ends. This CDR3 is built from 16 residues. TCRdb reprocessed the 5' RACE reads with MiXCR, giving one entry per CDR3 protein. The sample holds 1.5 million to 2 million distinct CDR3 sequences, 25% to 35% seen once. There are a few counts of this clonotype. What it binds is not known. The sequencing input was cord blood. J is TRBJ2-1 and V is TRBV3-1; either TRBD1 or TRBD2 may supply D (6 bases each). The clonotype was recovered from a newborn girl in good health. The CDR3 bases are TGTGCCAGCAGCCAACCGGGGGCCCTCCTTTACAATGAGCAGTTCTTC. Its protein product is CASSQPGALLYNEQFF.